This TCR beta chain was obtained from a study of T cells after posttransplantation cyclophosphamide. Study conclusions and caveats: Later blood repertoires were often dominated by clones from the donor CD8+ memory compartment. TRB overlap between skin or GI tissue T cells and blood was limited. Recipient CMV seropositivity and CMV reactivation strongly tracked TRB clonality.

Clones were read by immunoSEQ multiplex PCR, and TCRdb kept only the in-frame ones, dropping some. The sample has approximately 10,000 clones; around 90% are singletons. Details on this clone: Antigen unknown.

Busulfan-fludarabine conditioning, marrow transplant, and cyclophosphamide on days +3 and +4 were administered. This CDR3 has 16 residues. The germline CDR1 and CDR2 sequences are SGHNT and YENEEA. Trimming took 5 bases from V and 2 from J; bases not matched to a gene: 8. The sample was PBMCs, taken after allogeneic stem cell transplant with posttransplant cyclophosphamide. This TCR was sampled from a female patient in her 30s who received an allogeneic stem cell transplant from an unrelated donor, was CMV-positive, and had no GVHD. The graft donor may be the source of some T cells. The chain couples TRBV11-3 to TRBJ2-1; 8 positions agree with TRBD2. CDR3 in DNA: TGTGCCAGCAGCGGACGAGCGGGGGTTACCTACAATGAGCAGTTCTTC. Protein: CASSGRAGVTYNEQFF.